This T cell receptor (beta chain) was identified in a study of blood T cell repertoires in COVID-19. About the study: T cells, B-cell-depleted T cells, or PBMCs provided the cDNA or gDNA that served as material.

This CDR3 spans 15 amino acids. Deletions cut 2 bases from V and 10 bases from J, with 20 bases between. CDR1 is SNHLY, CDR2 FYNNEI, per germline. As processed by the authors: For nucleated cells, counts were estimated from reference gene primer amplification. This table comes from immunoSEQ multiplex PCR, and its TCRdb copy is limited to in-frame clones, with some not included. D and trimming come from the DNA, and the V and J calls and clone size come from that table. The table includes 150,000 to 200,000 clones, 80% to 90% detected once. V is TRBV2 and J is TRBJ2-5, with D possibly being TRBD1 (7 bases). The sequenced sample was peripheral blood. This receptor was identified in a man in his 60s with acute or convalescent COVID-19. CDR3: CASSEQGGRYEVQYF. Here the CDR3 DNA reads TGTGCCAGCAGTGAACAGGGGGGACGGTACGAGGTCCAGTACTTC.